This T cell receptor beta chain was recovered during a study of T cells in Graves' hyperthyroidism and ophthalmopathy. Uncontrolled infection, other autoimmune disease, pregnancy or lactation led to exclusion. More than 9.5 ml fresh peripheral blood yielded the PBMCs. There were TCR beta CDR3 regions amplified from RNA transcripts. Primed by the HTBI set, a first-round RT-PCR was run on the TCR CDR3. Via MiXCR, TCRdb re-called the multiplex PCR reads, giving one row per CDR3 protein. The table includes about 370,000 distinct CDR3 sequences, approximately 16% detected once. Concerning this clonotype itself: This could be a read error, since a much larger clone is one nucleotide away.

This clonotype originated in a woman aged 60-75 years with Graves' ophthalmopathy. The source material was blood.

As DNA, the CDR3 is TGTGCCAGCAACTGGGCCCTGACTCGGAAGCGGTTCTTC. Translated, it gives CASNWALTRKRFF. The gene calls are TRBV28 and TRBJ2-1; D unresolved. Between the trimmed V and J ends, which lost 7 bases and 15 bases, there was a span of 22 bases. The CDR3 is 13 residues long. The V gene's germline CDR1 is MDHEN and CDR2 SYDVKM.